The 32 T cell receptor beta chains presented below share a single source sample, sequenced in a study of T cells in Graves' hyperthyroidism and ophthalmopathy. The CDR3 regions of TCR beta were amplified from RNA transcripts. RT-PCR in the first round (using the HTBI primer set) targeted the TCR CDR3. A single record per CDR3 protein comes from TCRdb applying MiXCR to the multiplex PCR reads. In the table there are 350,000 to 450,000 distinct CDR3 sequences, about 15% of which are singletons. Material: blood. These receptor sequences come from a woman aged 25 to 45 with Graves' hyperthyroidism that later progressed to Graves' ophthalmopathy.

This clonotype was counted ten times or more. V usage is TRBV6-1 and J usage is TRBJ1-1, with TRBD1 identical over 8 bases. Looked up from germline, CDR1 is MNHNS and CDR2 is SASEGT. The CDR3 totals 15 residues. The V and J ends lost 11 bases and 3 bases, in that order; junction bases with no gene match: 14. DNA for the CDR3: TGTGCCGCAAAACAGGGGGATTTGGTTGACACTGAAGCTTTCTTT. Amino acids: CAAKQGDLVDTEAFF.

There are many counts of this clonotype. The rearrangement links TRBV6-2 or TRBV6-3 to TRBJ2-1; the match to TRBD2 covers 9 bases. This CDR3 contains 20 residues. Germline V gene lookup returns CDR1 MNHEY and CDR2 SVGEGT. Trimming at V came to 0 bases and at J to 1 base, leaving 13 bases not matched to a gene. The CDR3 loop reads CASSYSMAGGRRGSYNEQFF. CDR3 DNA: TGTGCCAGCAGTTACTCGATGGCGGGGGGGCGACGGGGGTCCTACAATGAGCAGTTCTTC.

This clonotype appeared once. A read error may be the cause here, since a much bigger clone is one base away. The chain couples TRBV20-1 to TRBJ2-7; D gene ambiguous. Germline values: CDR1 DFQATT, CDR2 SNEGSKA (reference sequence). This CDR3 spans 12 amino acids. CDR3 protein: CSARDLGYEHYF. DNA for the CDR3: TGCAGTGCTAGAGATCTAGGCTACGAGCACTACTTC.

The chain recombines TRBV6-1 with TRBJ2-1; TRBD1 agrees at 11 bases. Germline CDR1 and CDR2: MNHNS and SASEGT. Trimming cost V 7 bases and J 7 bases; bases outside gene matches: 12. This CDR3 spans 16 amino acids. In nucleotides, the CDR3 is TGTGCCAGCACGCGGGTGGGGACAGGGGGAACGAATGAGCAGTTCTTC. This encodes CASTRVGTGGTNEQFF.

This clonotype was picked up many times. The CDR3 loop is CASSYSETRGYGYTF. Here the CDR3 DNA reads TGTGCCAGCAGTTACTCGGAAACGAGGGGCTATGGCTACACCTTC. The rearrangement uses TRBV6-2 or TRBV6-3 and TRBJ1-2, with D perhaps TRBD1 (5 bases). This CDR3 region has 15 residues. Trimming pared 0 bases from V and 4 bases from J, leaving 12 bases between. In germline, CDR1 is MNHEY, CDR2 SVGEGT.

This sequence joins TRBV7-9 and TRBJ2-4, with 8 bases matching TRBD1. The CDR3 length is 17 residues. V gave up 4 bases and J gave up 1 base; unmatched junction bases: 9. The V gene's germline CDR1 is SEHNR and CDR2 FQNEAQ (reference sequence). CDR3 in DNA: TGTGCCAGCAGCTCCGGATACAGGGGGGTGGCCAAAAACATTCAGTACTTC. Translation gives CASSSGYRGVAKNIQYF.

This clonotype was detected ten times or more. This chain joins TRBV7-9 and TRBJ1-1; 9 bases fit TRBD1. The CDR3 runs to 16 residues. Germline values: CDR1 SEHNR, CDR2 FQNEAQ (reference sequence). The junction had 11 bases not matched to a gene; V was cut back by 5 bases and J by 4 bases. CDR3 nucleotides: TGTGCCAGCAGCCCTAACCCGGGACAGGGACGCACTGAAGCTTTCTTT. Encoded protein: CASSPNPGQGRTEAFF.

This chain uses TRBV15 with TRBJ1-5; D call uncertain. With 7 bases removed from V and 5 bases from J, the gap between germline ends came to 18 bases. This CDR3 has 15 residues. Germline V gene lookup returns CDR1 LNHNV and CDR2 YYDKDF (reference sequence). The CDR3 here is CATNQDGSGDQPQHF. The CDR3 bases are TGTGCCACCAACCAGGATGGGTCTGGGGATCAGCCCCAGCATTTT. Drawing the rest from reference TRBV15 and TRBJ1-5, the complete variable domain is DAMVIQNPRYQVTQFGKPVTLSCSQTLNHNVMYWYQQKSSQAPKLLFHYYDKDFNNEADTPDNFQSRRPNTSFCFLDIRSPGLGDTAMYLCATNQDGSGDQPQHFGDGTRLSIL.

The sample holds many counts of this clonotype. The rearrangement links TRBV5-1 to TRBJ1-2; possibly TRBD1 for D (5 bases). From germline, CDR1 is SGHRS and CDR2 YFSETQ. The CDR3 has 12 amino acids. Deletions cut 7 bases from V and 8 bases from J, with 15 bases between. The DNA of the CDR3 is TGCGCCAGCTCTCGTTCCAGGGACGGCTACACCTTC. Translated: CASSRSRDGYTF.

This clonotype appeared many times. The chain is built from TRBV24-1 and TRBJ2-1, with 15 bases matching TRBD2. This CDR3 contains 17 residues. The germline gives CDR1 KGHDR, CDR2 SFDVKD. J gave up 10 bases and V 3 bases, and 9 bases lay outside the gene matches. CDR3 protein: CATSDEGLAGGPGEQFF. The CDR3 nucleotides are TGTGCCACCAGTGATGAAGGACTAGCGGGAGGGCCGGGGGAGCAGTTCTTC.

The CDR3 DNA reads as TGCGCCAGCAGCCAAATCCCAAACCTTTCGTACGAGCAGTACTTC. Its protein product is CASSQIPNLSYEQYF. The genes are TRBV4-1 and TRBJ2-7; D is uncertain. The length of the CDR3 is 15 residues. Looked up from germline, CDR1 is MGHRA and CDR2 is YSYEKL. The V gene lost 2 bases and the J gene lost 4 bases, with 15 bases spanning the gap.

This clonotype was counted at least ten times. The genes are TRBV4-1 and TRBJ1-5; tentatively, D is TRBD1 (5 bases). Germline V CDR1 and CDR2: MGHRA, YSYEKL. CDR3 length equals 17 residues. The ends were cut back, 1 base at V and 3 bases at J, with 16 bases in the middle. The CDR3 DNA follows: TGCGCCAGCAGCCAAGTCCCCCCTCGGGGGGACAATCAGCCCCAGCATTTT. This sequence encodes CASSQVPPRGDNQPQHF.

This clonotype came up a few times. The chain employs TRBV19 and TRBJ1-2; D is unresolved. V was trimmed by 8 bases and J by 2 bases, leaving 6 bases between them. The CDR3 runs to 11 residues. Germline-derived CDR1 and CDR2 are LNHDA and SQIVND (reference sequence). The chain's CDR3 is CASDGNYGYTF. CDR3 nucleotides: TGTGCCAGTGACGGAAACTATGGCTACACCTTC.

The rearrangement uses TRBV14 and TRBJ1-3; D is perhaps TRBD1 (5 bases). Between the trimmed V and J ends, which lost 4 bases and 1 base, there was a span of 8 bases. The CDR3 contains 14 residues. Looked up from germline, CDR1 is SGHDN and CDR2 is FVKESK. CDR3 sequence: CASSLQASGNTIYF. CDR3 sequence (DNA): TGTGCCAGCAGCCTACAGGCATCTGGAAACACCATATATTTT.

This clonotype was picked up many times. The chain employs TRBV7-9 and TRBJ2-7, with D tentatively TRBD2 (5 bases). Looked up from germline, CDR1 is SEHNR and CDR2 is FQNEAQ (reference sequence). V lost 5 bases, J lost 3 bases, and 20 bases lay in between. This CDR3 comprises 16 residues. The CDR3 DNA reads as TGTGCCAGCAGCGCCGCAGGATCGGGAAGACACTACGAGCAGTACTTC. Translating gives CASSAAGSGRHYEQYF.

In this sample, this clonotype turned up many times. The chain is built from TRBV28 and TRBJ1-2, with 8 bases that match TRBD1. V gave up 5 bases and J gave up 2 bases; unmatched junction bases: 7. There are 15 residues in the CDR3. Germline V gives CDR1 MDHEN, CDR2 SYDVKM. DNA for the CDR3: TGTGCCAGCAGTGACGGACAGGGAGGGAACTATGGCTACACCTTC. This codes for CASSDGQGGNYGYTF.

The chain combines TRBV5-1 with TRBJ1-4; D not certain. Between the trimmed V and J ends, which lost 0 bases and 0 bases, there was a span of 12 bases. From germline, CDR1 is SGHRS and CDR2 YFSETQ. This CDR3 region has 17 residues. CDR3 DNA sequence: TGCGCCAGCAGCTTGGATGAGCATGAAACAACTAATGAAAAACTGTTTTTT. It is translated as CASSLDEHETTNEKLFF.

The chain combines TRBV5-6 with TRBJ2-1; TRBD2 agrees at 9 bases. The CDR3 has 18 amino acids. V was clipped by 4 bases and J by 0 bases; unmatched bases: 11. The V gene's germline CDR1 is SGHDT and CDR2 YYEEEE. The CDR3 is CASSAIAGASFSYNEQFF. DNA of the CDR3: TGTGCCAGCAGCGCGATAGCGGGGGCCTCTTTCTCCTACAATGAGCAGTTCTTC.

The sample holds many counts of this clonotype. The V call is TRBV28, the J call TRBJ1-2; 9 bases fit TRBD1. Germline loops: CDR1 MDHEN, CDR2 SYDVKM. With V trimmed by 5 bases and J by 4 bases, 5 bases remained unmatched. The CDR3 has 14 amino acids. The CDR3 region has the DNA TGTGCCAGCAGTCCCCCGGGACAGGGCTATGGCTACACCTTC. It encodes CASSPPGQGYGYTF.

V is TRBV5-5 and J is TRBJ2-3; D gene uncertain. CDR1 and CDR2 from the germline V gene are SGHKS and YYEKEE (reference sequence). The ends were cut back, 1 base at V and 4 bases at J, with 10 bases in the middle. The CDR3 is 14 residues long. In DNA, the CDR3 is TGTGCCAGCAGCTTGTATCCCCTCCCAGATACGCAGTATTTT. Protein: CASSLYPLPDTQYF.

This clonotype was found many times. This rearrangement joins TRBV5-1 to TRBJ1-1; no definite D call. Germline CDR1 and CDR2: SGHRS and YFSETQ. The CDR3 covers 15 residues. V was pared by 1 base and J by 1 base, with 11 bases between. The CDR3 nucleotides are TGCGCCAGCAGCTTGAGGCGGGAGAGGAACACTGAAGCTTTCTTT. This gives the protein CASSLRRERNTEAFF.

This clonotype has more than one count but fewer than ten. The V and J genes are TRBV15 and TRBJ1-4, with TRBD1 matching 7 bases. Trimming took 1 base from V and 7 from J; bases not matched to a gene: 9. Germline values: CDR1 LNHNV, CDR2 YYDKDF (reference sequence). The CDR3 spans 16 residues. This chain's CDR3 is CATSRGETGAGEKLFF. The CDR3 bases are TGTGCCACCAGCAGAGGGGAAACAGGGGCAGGTGAAAAACTGTTTTTT. Full variable domain (outside the CDR3, taken from reference TRBV15 and TRBJ1-4): DAMVIQNPRYQVTQFGKPVTLSCSQTLNHNVMYWYQQKSSQAPKLLFHYYDKDFNNEADTPDNFQSRRPNTSFCFLDIRSPGLGDTAMYLCATSRGETGAGEKLFFGSGTQLSVL.

This clonotype was seen repeatedly, ten times or more. This chain uses TRBV11-3 with TRBJ2-5; D gene uncertain. The CDR3 runs to 13 residues. V was clipped by 4 bases and J by 3 bases, with 9 bases between them. The germline V gene has CDR1 SGHNT and CDR2 YENEEA. As DNA, the CDR3 is TGTGCCAGCAGCTCTGTTTTAGAAGAGACCCAGTACTTC. Translating gives CASSSVLEETQYF.

Many counts were recorded for this clonotype. The chain couples TRBV3-1 to TRBJ1-1; tentatively, D is TRBD1 (5 bases). V was clipped by 3 bases and J by 4 bases, with 6 bases between them. CDR1 LGHDT and CDR2 YNNKEL come from the germline V gene (reference sequence). The CDR3 contains 12 residues. DNA for the CDR3: TGTGCCAGCAGCCACAGGGCCACTGAAGCTTTCTTT. This translates into CASSHRATEAFF.

A few counts support this clonotype. The chain is built from TRBV5-1 and TRBJ2-3; TRBD2 is a possible D gene (5 bases). Per germline, CDR1 SGHRS and CDR2 YFSETQ. CDR3 length: 15 residues. V was pared by 1 base and J by 6 bases, with 15 bases between. CDR3 loop: CASSLRAGPLDTQYF. The CDR3 coding sequence is TGCGCCAGCAGCTTGAGGGCGGGCCCACTGGATACGCAGTATTTT.

This clonotype was found many times. V and J are TRBV9 and TRBJ2-7, with 7 positions matching TRBD1. The CDR3 extends over 15 amino acids. Germline CDR1 and CDR2: SGDLS and YYNGEE. After removal of 4 bases from V and 0 bases from J, the junction contained 7 bases not matched to a gene. CDR3 sequence (DNA): TGTGCCAGCAGCCCCCGACAGGGTACCTCCTACGAGCAGTACTTC. Its translation: CASSPRQGTSYEQYF.

This chain links TRBV6-1 with TRBJ1-1; unclear D gene. This CDR3 is 13 amino acids long. Germline CDR1 and CDR2: MNHNS and SASEGT. The V gene lost 0 bases and the J gene lost 4 bases, with 6 bases spanning the gap. CDR3 nucleotides: TGTGCCAGCAGTGAAGCGAGGCCCACTGAAGCTTTCTTT. Residues: CASSEARPTEAFF.

This clonotype was recorded many times. V is TRBV27 and J is TRBJ2-5; 9 bases fit TRBD1. Trimming cost V 2 bases and J 9 bases; bases outside gene matches: 7. CDR3 length: 14 amino acids. Per germline, CDR1 MNHEY and CDR2 SMNVEV (reference sequence). The CDR3 loop is CASSLGTGFSAQYF. CDR3 nucleotide sequence: TGTGCCAGCAGTTTAGGGACAGGGTTTTCCGCCCAGTACTTC.

The CDR3 region is CASSPGGWNTEAFF. CDR3 sequence (DNA): TGCGCCAGCAGCCCCGGAGGGTGGAACACTGAAGCTTTCTTT. The chain links TRBV5-1 to TRBJ1-1; D remains ambiguous. V lost 4 bases to trimming and J lost 1 base, with 11 bases between them. The CDR3 is made up of 14 amino acids. Germline V gene sequence: CDR1 SGHRS, CDR2 YFSETQ.

The J gene is TRBJ1-3, the V gene TRBV4-1; D is undetermined. Deletions cut 1 base from V and 0 bases from J, with 7 bases between. This CDR3 has 15 residues. Germline V lookup: CDR1 MGHRA, CDR2 YSYEKL. The CDR3 is CASSQGLSSGNTIYF. The CDR3 coding sequence is TGCGCCAGCAGCCAAGGACTCAGCTCTGGAAACACCATATATTTT.

The V call is TRBV13, the J call TRBJ2-4; D may match TRBD1 or TRBD2 (6 bases each). The CDR3 runs 14 residues. The ends were cut back, 1 base at V and 8 bases at J, with 12 bases in the middle. CDR1 is PRHDT and CDR2 is FYEKMQ in the germline V gene (reference sequence). CDR3 nucleotides: TGTGCCAGCAGCTTAGACCGGGGGCGAGACATTCAGTACTTC. It is translated as CASSLDRGRDIQYF.

This clonotype was detected a few times. Just one base apart from a much larger clone, this may be a read error. This chain links TRBV28 with TRBJ2-1; D tentatively fits TRBD1 or TRBD2 (5 bases each). The CDR3 loop spans 17 amino acids. Germline V gene data show CDR1 as MDHEN and CDR2 as SYDVKM. The V gene lost 6 bases and the J gene lost 7 bases, with 25 bases spanning the gap. CDR3 nucleotide sequence: TGTGCCAGCAGACCAACTACTAGGGCAGGGTTGGCGAATGAGCAGTTCTTC. Encoded protein: CASRPTTRAGLANEQFF.